This TCR beta chain was observed in a study of T cell changes during pregnancy in multiple sclerosis. This CDR3 comprises 14 residues. Germline lookup yields CDR1 LNHNV and CDR2 YYDKDF (reference sequence). Deletions cut 1 base from V and 8 bases from J, with 9 bases between. The assay was immunoSEQ multiplex PCR, and TCRdb's table has in-frame clones only and misses some. The data show roughly 110,000 clones, about nine tenths seen once. The TCR sequence derives from a female donor with multiple sclerosis, enrolled in a pregnancy study. The sequences come from peripheral blood, collected after pregnancy. J is TRBJ1-6 and V is TRBV15, with a tentative D call TRBD1 (6 bases). The CDR3 region is CATSRVRGYSPLHF. The CDR3, as DNA: TGTGCCACCAGCAGAGTCAGGGGATATTCACCCCTCCACTTT.